These 27 T cell receptor beta chains originate from one sample sequenced in a study of T cell responses to AZD1222 COVID-19 vaccine. Profiling relied on immunoSEQ multiplex PCR, and the TCRdb table lists in-frame clones only, not all of them. Of some 110,000 clones in the sample, over 75% were seen once. Material: peripheral blood, obtained on day 0 of AZD1222 vaccination. The receptors stem from an adult in good health.

The V gene is TRBV19, the J gene TRBJ1-3; D call uncertain. CDR1 LNHDA and CDR2 SQIVND come from the germline V gene (reference sequence). V lost 3 bases to trimming and J lost 4 bases, with 7 bases between them. CDR3 length: 13 amino acids. In nucleotides, the CDR3 is TGTGCCAGTAGTATGTCACAGGGAAACACCATATATTTT. Its translation: CASSMSQGNTIYF.

Here the CDR3 DNA reads TGTGCCAGCAGTTATTATGGGCGGGAGAGAGACAATGAGCAGTTCTTC. Its translation is CASSYYGRERDNEQFF. The V and J genes are TRBV6-5 and TRBJ2-1, with TRBD2 identical over 7 bases. CDR3 length equals 16 residues. V lost 3 bases, J lost 5 bases, and 10 bases stayed unmatched. The germline CDR1 and CDR2 sequences are MNHEY and SVGAGI.

The V gene is TRBV4-1, the J gene TRBJ2-7; D possibly uses TRBD1 or TRBD2 (6 bases each). The V end was cut by 3 bases, the J end by 6 bases, with 24 bases between. CDR1 is MGHRA, CDR2 YSYEKL, per germline. The CDR3 runs 17 residues. Here the CDR3 DNA reads TGCGCCAGCAGCCAGAATCCTTCTATAGGGGGGCAAAGCGAGCAGTACTTC. It codes for CASSQNPSIGGQSEQYF.

The chain links TRBV6-5 to TRBJ1-1; the match to TRBD1 covers 7 bases. Per germline, CDR1 MNHEY and CDR2 SVGAGI. This CDR3 contains 13 residues. With V trimmed by 7 bases and J by 3 bases, 5 bases remained unmatched. The CDR3 loop is CASTGQPYTEAFF. The CDR3 DNA reads TGTGCCAGCACGGGACAGCCCTACACTGAAGCTTTCTTT.

This clone was observed once. The chain combines TRBV13 with TRBJ1-6, with unresolved D. CDR3 length: 13 amino acids. The germline V gene encodes CDR1 PRHDT and CDR2 FYEKMQ (reference sequence). Trimming stripped 5 bases from V and 10 bases from J, with 12 bases between. The CDR3 region is CASSAGRVSPLHF. For the CDR3, the DNA is TGTGCCAGCAGCGCGGGCCGTGTGTCACCCCTCCACTTT. Drawing the rest from reference TRBV13 and TRBJ1-6, the complete variable domain is AAGVIQSPRHLIKEKRETATLKCYPIPRHDTVYWYQQGPGQDPQFLISFYEKMQSDKGSIPDRFSAQQFSDYHSELNMSSLELGDSALYFCASSAGRVSPLHFGNGTRLTVT.

This rearrangement joins TRBV29-1 to TRBJ1-4; TRBD1 agrees at 8 bases. The CDR3 totals 13 residues. J lost 7 bases, V lost 5 bases, and 6 bases had no gene match. CDR1 and CDR2 from the germline V gene are SQVTM and ANQGSEA. The CDR3 protein is CSVNRGGSEKLFF. The CDR3 DNA reads as TGCAGCGTTAACAGGGGGGGAAGTGAAAAACTGTTTTTT.

The chain joins TRBV7-6 to TRBJ2-2; tentatively, D is TRBD1 (6 bases). The CDR3 consists of 16 residues. Per germline, CDR1 SGHVS and CDR2 FNYEAQ. Between the trimmed V and J ends, which lost 0 bases and 3 bases, there was a span of 11 bases. Here the CDR3 reads CASSLAHRVDTGELFF. The CDR3 nucleotides are TGTGCCAGCAGCTTAGCCCACAGGGTTGACACCGGGGAGCTGTTTTTT.

The gene calls are TRBV28 and TRBJ1-3; no reliable D call. CDR1 and CDR2 from the germline V gene are MDHEN and SYDVKM. The CDR3 is made up of 14 amino acids. The V gene lost 4 bases and the J gene lost 2 bases, with 9 bases spanning the gap. The CDR3 loop reads CASSSPVPGNTIYF. Here the CDR3 DNA reads TGTGCCAGCAGTTCTCCAGTGCCTGGAAACACCATATATTTT.

This clone was found once. The chain links TRBV11-2 to TRBJ2-1; D is unclear. Germline V gene sequence: CDR1 SGHAT, CDR2 FQNNGV. This CDR3 spans 12 amino acids. Trimming shortened V by 3 bases and J by 4 bases, and 4 bases separated the two germline ends. The CDR3 loop reads CASSFRYNEQFF. The CDR3 nucleotides read TGTGCCAGCAGCTTCCGATACAATGAGCAGTTCTTC.

V is TRBV18 and J is TRBJ1-4; D is perhaps TRBD1 (5 bases). This CDR3 is 12 amino acids long. Per the germline V gene, CDR1 is KGHSH and CDR2 is LQKENI. V lost 6 bases, J lost 8 bases, and 10 bases lay in between. The CDR3 protein is CASSPSGEKLFF. The CDR3 nucleotides read TGTGCCAGCTCCCCTTCAGGGGAAAAACTGTTTTTT.

The J gene is TRBJ1-1, the V gene TRBV5-1; TRBD1 aligns across 7 bases. Per the germline V gene, CDR1 is SGHRS and CDR2 is YFSETQ. The V segment lost 4 bases and the J segment 4 bases; nucleotides outside the gene matches: 4. CDR3 length equals 13 residues. The DNA for the CDR3 is TGCGCCAGCAGCCAGGGGGTTGGCACTGAAGCTTTCTTT. Amino acid sequence: CASSQGVGTEAFF. Full variable domain (rest looked up from reference TRBV5-1 and TRBJ1-1): KAGVTQTPRYLIKTRGQQVTLSCSPISGHRSVSWYQQTPGQGLQFLFEYFSETQRNKGNFPGRFSGRQFSNSRSEMNVSTLELGDSALYLCASSQGVGTEAFFGQGTRLTVV.

The chain combines TRBV6-1 with TRBJ1-4; D not resolved. The CDR3 runs to 14 residues. Trimming removed 3 bases at V and 4 bases at J, with 9 bases between. Germline lookup yields CDR1 MNHNS and CDR2 SASEGT. The CDR3 spells CASSDPGFNEKLFF. The CDR3 nucleotides are TGTGCCAGCAGTGACCCGGGGTTTAATGAAAAACTGTTTTTT.

The rearrangement joins TRBV10-3 to TRBJ2-1; D is uncertain. This CDR3 has 17 residues. CDR1 ENHRY and CDR2 SYGVKD come from the germline V gene. Deletions cut 4 bases from V and 0 bases from J, with 16 bases between. This chain's CDR3 is CAISASEASSSYNEQFF. In nucleotides, the CDR3 is TGTGCCATCAGTGCAAGCGAAGCTTCGAGCTCCTACAATGAGCAGTTCTTC.

The chain has TRBV7-9 and TRBJ2-1; possible D gene TRBD1, 5 bases. Trimming took off 1 base at V and 8 bases at J, with 12 bases between the two ends. CDR3 length: 14 residues. Germline V gives CDR1 SEHNR, CDR2 FQNEAQ (reference sequence). The DNA for the CDR3 is TGTGCCAGCAGCTTAGGACCAGGGTTCCATGAGCAGTTCTTC. Translating it yields CASSLGPGFHEQFF. The full variable domain, its missing parts supplied by reference TRBV7-9 and TRBJ2-1, is DTGVSQNPRHKITKRGQNVTFRCDPISEHNRLYWYRQTLGQGPEFLTYFQNEAQLEKSRLLSDRFSAERPKGSFSTLEIQRTEQGDSAMYLCASSLGPGFHEQFFGPGTRLTVL.

The rearrangement uses TRBV2 and TRBJ1-5; perhaps TRBD1 as D (5 bases). V was cut by 1 base and J by 7 bases, with 8 bases left in between. This CDR3 is built from 13 residues. Germline loops: CDR1 SNHLY, CDR2 FYNNEI. CDR3 DNA sequence: TGTGCCAGCAGTGAAGAGGGGTTCCAGCCCCAGCATTTT. Amino acids: CASSEEGFQPQHF.

The chain links TRBV11-2 to TRBJ1-2; 10 nucleotides align to TRBD1. CDR1 SGHAT and CDR2 FQNNGV come from the germline V gene. With 0 bases clipped from V and 13 bases from J, the junction kept 8 bases outside the gene matches. The CDR3 runs to 14 residues. The CDR3 region is CASSLDLGGQGTTF. The CDR3, as DNA: TGTGCCAGCAGCTTAGATCTGGGGGGACAGGGGACCACCTTC.

The V call is TRBV11-2, the J call TRBJ1-2; D remains ambiguous. Germline assignment: CDR1 SGHAT and CDR2 FQNNGV. The CDR3 covers 16 residues. Trimming stripped 0 bases from V and 5 bases from J, with 16 bases between. The CDR3 here is CASSLDPKGLRYGYTF. The CDR3, as DNA: TGTGCCAGCAGCTTAGATCCAAAAGGGCTGCGGTATGGCTACACCTTC.

The genes are TRBV10-3 and TRBJ1-5; 9 bases are shared with TRBD1. Per the germline V gene, CDR1 is ENHRY and CDR2 is SYGVKD. The CDR3 length is 17 residues. V was clipped by 3 bases and J by 1 base; unmatched bases: 7. CDR3 DNA: TGTGCCATCAGTGAAGGGACAGGGATGTGGAGCAATCAGCCCCAGCATTTT. It encodes CAISEGTGMWSNQPQHF.

The CDR3 protein is CASSLITRLAGAGELFF. DNA for the CDR3: TGTGCCAGCAGCTTGATAACCCGACTAGCGGGGGCCGGGGAGCTGTTTTTT. The chain couples TRBV5-6 to TRBJ2-2; 12 nucleotides match TRBD2. From germline, CDR1 is SGHDT and CDR2 YYEEEE. J lost 6 bases, V lost 1 base, and 7 bases had no gene match. CDR3 length equals 17 residues.

This clone was observed once. V and J are TRBV18 and TRBJ1-2; tentative D call: TRBD1 (6 bases). V lost 3 bases and J 6 bases, leaving 23 bases between the germline ends. Germline lookup yields CDR1 KGHSH and CDR2 LQKENI. The CDR3 length is 17 residues. The CDR3 region is CASSPRQGNSFIHGYTF. In DNA form, the CDR3 reads TGTGCCAGCTCACCCCGGCAGGGGAATAGTTTTATCCATGGCTACACCTTC.

The chain joins TRBV4-1 to TRBJ1-1, with a possible D match to TRBD1 (6 bases). The CDR3 covers 15 residues. V was trimmed by 3 bases and J by 4 bases, leaving 15 bases between them. Germline CDR1 and CDR2: MGHRA and YSYEKL. The CDR3 sequence: CASSHPGQRITEAFF. In DNA, the CDR3 is TGCGCCAGCAGCCACCCAGGACAGCGGATCACTGAAGCTTTCTTT.

This sequence joins TRBV10-3 and TRBJ1-1; TRBD1 aligns across 8 bases. V gave up 10 bases and J gave up 2 bases; unmatched junction bases: 3. CDR3 size: 12 residues. Germline-derived CDR1 and CDR2 are ENHRY and SYGVKD. The chain's CDR3 is CATTGANTEAFF. CDR3 DNA sequence: TGTGCCACGACAGGGGCTAACACTGAAGCTTTCTTT.

On this clone: This CDR3 fails to terminate in the conserved phenylalanine or tryptophan, so it likely reflects a read error. The chain links TRBV19 to TRBJ1-6, with 8 bases that match TRBD1. Losses at the gene ends were 4 bases for V and 7 bases for J; bases not matched to a gene: 6. CDR3 size: 15 residues. Germline V gives CDR1 LNHDA, CDR2 SQIVND (reference sequence). The CDR3 DNA reads as TGTGCCAGTAGTACTGGACAGGGCGGGAATTCACCCCTCCACCTT. The encoded protein is CASSTGQGGNSPLHL.

The chain carries TRBV7-6 and TRBJ1-4, with 9 bases lining up with TRBD1. This CDR3 contains 15 residues. J was trimmed by 5 bases and V by 2 bases; bases with no gene match: 3. Looked up from germline, CDR1 is SGHVS and CDR2 is FNYEAQ. The CDR3: CASSLLQGANEKLFF. The CDR3 DNA sequence: TGTGCCAGCAGCTTACTACAGGGGGCGAATGAAAAACTGTTTTTT.

This clone was counted once. This chain links TRBV25-1 with TRBJ1-4, with D unresolved. CDR1 is MGHDK and CDR2 is SYGVNS in the germline V gene. This CDR3 comprises 15 residues. The germline V and J ends were trimmed by 1 base and 7 bases, with 13 bases remaining between them. CDR3 sequence: CASSESEGGGEKLFF. DNA of the CDR3: TGTGCCAGCAGTGAATCCGAAGGCGGTGGTGAAAAACTGTTTTTT.

The chain links TRBV30 to TRBJ1-2; D unclear. Trimming removed 1 base at V and 4 bases at J, with 10 bases between. Germline CDR1 is GTSNPN and CDR2 is SVGIG (reference sequence). The CDR3 runs 13 residues. The CDR3 loop is CAWSAYTGYGYTF. The CDR3 DNA sequence: TGTGCCTGGAGTGCCTATACCGGCTATGGCTACACCTTC.

This chain joins TRBV7-9 and TRBJ2-4; D is unclear. The CDR3 consists of 16 residues. Germline lookup yields CDR1 SEHNR and CDR2 FQNEAQ (reference sequence). Trimming removed 5 bases from V and 1 base from J, with 15 bases in between. The CDR3 coding sequence is TGTGCCAGCAGCCCGACGGAAAGCTGGGCCAAAAACATTCAGTACTTC. Its protein product is CASSPTESWAKNIQYF.